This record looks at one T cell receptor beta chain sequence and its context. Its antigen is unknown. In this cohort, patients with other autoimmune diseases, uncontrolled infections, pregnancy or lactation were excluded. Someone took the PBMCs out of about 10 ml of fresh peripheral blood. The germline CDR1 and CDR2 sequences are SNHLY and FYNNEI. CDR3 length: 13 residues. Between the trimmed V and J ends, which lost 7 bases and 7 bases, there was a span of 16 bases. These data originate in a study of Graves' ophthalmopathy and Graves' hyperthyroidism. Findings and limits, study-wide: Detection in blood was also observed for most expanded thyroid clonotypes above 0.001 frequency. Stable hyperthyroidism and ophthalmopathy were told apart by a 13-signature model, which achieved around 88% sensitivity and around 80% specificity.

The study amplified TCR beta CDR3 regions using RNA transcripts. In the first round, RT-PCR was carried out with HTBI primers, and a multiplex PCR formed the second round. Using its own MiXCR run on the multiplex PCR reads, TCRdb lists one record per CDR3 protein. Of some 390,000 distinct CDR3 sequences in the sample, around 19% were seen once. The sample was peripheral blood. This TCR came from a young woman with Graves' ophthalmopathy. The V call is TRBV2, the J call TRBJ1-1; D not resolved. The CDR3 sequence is CASMVTGVGEAFF. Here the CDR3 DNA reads TGTGCCAGCATGGTGACTGGGGTTGGTGAAGCTTTCTTT.